These 17 T cell receptor beta chains were all obtained from the same sample, sequenced in a study of blood T cell repertoires in COVID-19. Repertoires were generated with immunoSEQ multiplex PCR, while TCRdb's copy carries only in-frame clones and drops some. Of 150,000 to 200,000 clones in the sample, 90% were seen once. Sequencing was performed on peripheral blood. These receptors came from a man aged 55 to 69 with active or convalescent COVID-19.

This chain connects TRBV5-1 to TRBJ1-1, with 8 bases fitting TRBD1. Unmatched junction bases numbered 14, after V lost 2 bases and J lost 8 bases. CDR1 is SGHRS, CDR2 YFSETQ, per germline. The CDR3 is 16 residues long. CDR3 DNA: TGCGCCAGCAGCTTACGCCCCGGGACAGGTATTGGGGAAGCTTTCTTT. Amino acid sequence: CASSLRPGTGIGEAFF.

The V call is TRBV19, the J call TRBJ1-5, with D unresolved. Germline V gene lookup returns CDR1 LNHDA and CDR2 SQIVND (reference sequence). V was cut by 5 bases and J by 3 bases, with 17 bases left in between. The CDR3 consists of 16 residues. CDR3 nucleotides: TGTGCCAGTAGTTCCCGTGGTTACAGCCACAATCAGCCCCAGCATTTT. Its protein is CASSSRGYSHNQPQHF.

The genes are TRBV11-2 and TRBJ1-2; TRBD1 agrees at 10 bases. CDR1 SGHAT and CDR2 FQNNGV come from the germline V gene. The V segment lost 5 bases and the J segment 4 bases; nucleotides outside the gene matches: 10. CDR3 length: 16 residues. The CDR3 bases are TGTGCCAGCAGCCATCCGGGGACAGGGGTTCTCTATGGCTACACCTTC. Its translation: CASSHPGTGVLYGYTF.

The chain employs TRBV5-1 and TRBJ2-1; no definite D call. CDR1 is SGHRS, CDR2 YFSETQ, per germline. This CDR3 region has 15 residues. V lost 3 bases, J lost 5 bases, and 15 bases lay in between. CDR3 amino acids: CASSYNRVPDNEQFF. CDR3 in DNA: TGCGCCAGCAGCTATAACCGGGTCCCCGACAATGAGCAGTTCTTC.

The V call is TRBV7-6, the J call TRBJ1-3; no firm D call. From germline, CDR1 is SGHVS and CDR2 FNYEAQ. With 3 bases removed from V and 0 bases from J, the gap between germline ends came to 24 bases. The CDR3 totals 20 residues. The CDR3 coding sequence is TGTGCCAGCAGCTTGCTAGGGCCCGGAGGGCAGGCAAACTCTGGAAACACCATATATTTT. It yields the protein CASSLLGPGGQANSGNTIYF.

The chain is built from TRBV6-5 and TRBJ1-3, with TRBD1 identical over 9 bases. CDR1 MNHEY and CDR2 SVGAGI come from the germline V gene. Trimming removed 8 bases from V and 3 bases from J; junction bases left unmatched: 8. The CDR3 is 15 residues long. The CDR3, as DNA: TGTGCCAGCTCTCGGACAGGGGATTTTGGAAACACCATATATTTT. Its protein is CASSRTGDFGNTIYF.

The CDR3 coding sequence is TGTGCCAGTAGTACCGGGGAGCGTCAGCCCCAGCATTTT. Protein: CASSTGERQPQHF. The chain links TRBV19 to TRBJ1-5; D is ambiguous. CDR3 length: 13 residues. V was clipped by 4 bases and J by 6 bases, with 10 bases between them. In germline, CDR1 is LNHDA, CDR2 SQIVND (reference sequence).

The chain links TRBV5-6 to TRBJ2-2; 11 positions match TRBD1. The trim removed 2 bases at V and 13 bases at J, leaving 16 bases unmatched. This CDR3 contains 17 residues. Germline assignment: CDR1 SGHDT and CDR2 YYEEEE. The CDR3 loop reads CASSLSGTGGLVRGLFF. CDR3 in DNA: TGTGCCAGCAGCTTATCCGGGACAGGGGGTCTGGTGAGAGGGCTGTTTTTT.

This chain connects TRBV30 to TRBJ2-2; D ambiguous. Trimming removed 5 bases from V and 0 bases from J, with 10 bases in between. Per the germline V gene, CDR1 is GTSNPN and CDR2 is SVGIG (reference sequence). This CDR3 comprises 14 residues. CDR3 nucleotides: TGTGCCTGGCATACTATCCCGAACACCGGGGAGCTGTTTTTT. Amino acids: CAWHTIPNTGELFF. Full variable domain (remainder filled in from reference TRBV30 and TRBJ2-2): SQTIHQWPATLVQPVGSPLSLECTVEGTSNPNLYWYRQAAGRGLQLLFYSVGIGQISSEVPQNLSASRPQDRQFILSSKKLLLSDSGFYLCAWHTIPNTGELFFGEGSRLTVL.

This sequence joins TRBV19 and TRBJ2-5; 14 positions agree with TRBD2. The germline V gene has CDR1 LNHDA and CDR2 SQIVND (reference sequence). Germline trimming cut 4 bases from V and 5 bases from J; bases unmatched to any gene: 6. The CDR3 consists of 16 residues. The DNA of the CDR3 is TGTGCCAGTAGTAGAGTGGGACTAGCGGGAGCGGAGACCCAGTACTTC. This translates into CASSRVGLAGAETQYF.

The gene calls are TRBV3-1 (or the pseudogene TRBV3-2) and TRBJ2-2; 7 bases align to TRBD2. Germline CDR1 and CDR2: LGHDT and YNNKEL (reference sequence). The CDR3 runs 15 residues. After removal of 4 bases from V and 1 base from J, the junction contained 3 bases not matched to a gene. CDR3 nucleotides: TGTGCCAGCAGCCCGACTAGCCAGAACACCGGGGAGCTGTTTTTT. Translation: CASSPTSQNTGELFF.

This rearrangement joins TRBV6-2 or TRBV6-3 to TRBJ2-2, with a tentative D call TRBD2 (6 bases). The V end was cut by 6 bases, the J end by 5 bases, with 16 bases between. Germline V CDR1 and CDR2: MNHEY, SVGEGT. This CDR3 contains 15 residues. The CDR3 sequence is CASSRDQEGTGELFF. In DNA, the CDR3 is TGTGCCAGCAGCCGGGACCAGGAGGGGACCGGGGAGCTGTTTTTT.

V gene TRBV10-1 combines with J gene TRBJ2-7, with 9 bases identical to TRBD2. This CDR3 region has 14 residues. V was pared by 5 bases and J by 2 bases, with 4 bases of the junction left unmatched. Germline V gives CDR1 WNHNN, CDR2 SYGVQD (reference sequence). This chain's CDR3 is CASSLAGMPYEQYF. CDR3 in DNA: TGCGCCAGCAGTCTAGCGGGGATGCCCTACGAGCAGTACTTC.

This chain connects TRBV27 to TRBJ2-4; 8 positions agree with TRBD1. Looked up from germline, CDR1 is MNHEY and CDR2 is SMNVEV (reference sequence). J lost 2 bases, V lost 8 bases, and 8 bases had no gene match. The CDR3 is 15 amino acids. The DNA for the CDR3 is TGTGCCAGCGCCCCAGGGGGCTTGTCCAAAAACATTCAGTACTTC. Translation gives CASAPGGLSKNIQYF.

The V call is TRBV11-2, the J call TRBJ1-1; 8 bases are a match to TRBD1. The J segment lost 1 base and the V segment lost 5 bases, leaving 9 bases of the junction unmatched. This CDR3 has 16 residues. CDR1 and CDR2 from the germline V gene are SGHAT and FQNNGV. In DNA form, the CDR3 reads TGTGCCAGCAGCCATCGACAGGGGTGGCGGAACACTGAAGCTTTCTTT. Its translation is CASSHRQGWRNTEAFF.

V and J are TRBV14 and TRBJ1-3, with TRBD1 matching 7 bases. The CDR3 is 14 residues long. Germline V gene sequence: CDR1 SGHDN, CDR2 FVKESK. V was pared by 8 bases and J by 4 bases, with 8 bases of the junction left unmatched. The chain's CDR3 is CASRREGAGNTIYF. The CDR3 nucleotides are TGTGCCAGCCGTCGGGAGGGGGCAGGAAACACCATATATTTT.

In this sample, this clone turned up once. The chain has TRBV7-2 and TRBJ1-2; TRBD1 is a possible D gene (6 bases). CDR3 length equals 14 residues. CDR1 and CDR2 from the germline V gene are SGHTA and FQGNSA. V was pared by 0 bases and J by 4 bases, with 9 bases between. The chain's CDR3 is CASSLAQGPYGYTF. The CDR3, as DNA: TGTGCCAGCAGCTTAGCACAGGGACCCTATGGCTACACCTTC.